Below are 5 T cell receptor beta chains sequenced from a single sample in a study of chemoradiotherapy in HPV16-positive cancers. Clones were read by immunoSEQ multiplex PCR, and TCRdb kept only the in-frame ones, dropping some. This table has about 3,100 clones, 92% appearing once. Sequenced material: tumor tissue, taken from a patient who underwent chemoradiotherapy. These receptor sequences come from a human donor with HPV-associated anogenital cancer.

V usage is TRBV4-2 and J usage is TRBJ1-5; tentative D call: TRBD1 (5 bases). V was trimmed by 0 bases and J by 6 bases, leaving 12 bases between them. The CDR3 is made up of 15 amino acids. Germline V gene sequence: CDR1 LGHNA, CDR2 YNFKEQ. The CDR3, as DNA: TGTGCCAGCAGCCAAGAGGGCAGGGTAGGTCAGCCCCAGCATTTT. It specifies CASSQEGRVGQPQHF.

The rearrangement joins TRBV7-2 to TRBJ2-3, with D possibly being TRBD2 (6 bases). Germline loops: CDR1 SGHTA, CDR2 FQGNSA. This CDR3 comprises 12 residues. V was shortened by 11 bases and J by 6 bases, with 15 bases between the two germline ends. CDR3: CAAGGSGDTQYF. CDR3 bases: TGTGCCGCCGGGGGATCTGGGGATACGCAGTATTTT.

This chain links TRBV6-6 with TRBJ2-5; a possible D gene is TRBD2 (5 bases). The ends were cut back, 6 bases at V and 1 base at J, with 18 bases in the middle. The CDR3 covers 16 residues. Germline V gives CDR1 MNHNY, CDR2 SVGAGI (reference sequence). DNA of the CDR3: TGTGCCAGCAGCCTAGCTGATTCACGGGTCCAAGAGACCCAGTACTTC. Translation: CASSLADSRVQETQYF.

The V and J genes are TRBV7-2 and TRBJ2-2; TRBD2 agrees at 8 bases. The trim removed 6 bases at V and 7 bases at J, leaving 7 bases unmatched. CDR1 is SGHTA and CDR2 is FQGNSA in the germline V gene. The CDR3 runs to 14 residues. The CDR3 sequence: CASSRRGDGGELFF. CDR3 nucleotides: TGTGCCAGCAGTCGGCGGGGGGACGGCGGGGAGCTGTTTTTT.

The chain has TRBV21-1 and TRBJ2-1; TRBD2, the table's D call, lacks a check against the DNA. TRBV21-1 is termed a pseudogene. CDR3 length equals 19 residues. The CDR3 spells CASSKDSREALSSYNEQFF. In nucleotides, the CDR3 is TGTGCCAGCAGCAAAGACTCGCGGGAGGCTTTAAGCTCCTACAATGAGCAGTTCTTC.